Shown below are 27 T cell receptor beta chains from a single sample sequenced in a study of CD4 T cells in relation to SARS-CoV-2 and coronaviruses. Before the COVID-19 pandemic, during about 2011-2019, CD4+ T cells were taken from unexposed donors. CD4+ T cells were isolated from the cells after more than nine days of culture. Antigens of these TCRs are unknown. Produced via immunoSEQ multiplex PCR; TCRdb's table is partial and in-frame only. The sample holds roughly 20,000 clones, roughly 66% seen once. Input material: CD4+ T cells from PBMCs, cultured in vitro. These receptors were taken from a human donor in good health.

This chain connects TRBV7-6 to TRBJ2-2, with a tentative D call TRBD2 (6 bases). The CDR3 extends over 15 amino acids. Germline V gene lookup returns CDR1 SGHVS and CDR2 FNYEAQ. The V end lost 5 bases, the J end lost 4 bases, and 14 bases lay between the germline ends. The CDR3 sequence is CASSPKTEGTGELFF. In DNA, the CDR3 is TGTGCCAGCAGCCCAAAGACGGAGGGCACCGGGGAGCTGTTTTTT. The full variable domain, completed using reference TRBV7-6 and TRBJ2-2, is GAGVSQSPRYKVTKRGQDVALRCDPISGHVSLYWYRQALGQGPEFLTYFNYEAQQDKSGLPNDRFSAERPEGSISTLTIQRTEQRDSAMYRCASSPKTEGTGELFFGEGSRLTVL.

In DNA form, the CDR3 reads TGTGCCAGCACATACGGACAGGGGGTGGAACATCGTGAGCAGTTCTTC. It encodes CASTYGQGVEHREQFF. The V gene is TRBV7-2, the J gene TRBJ2-1; 10 positions agree with TRBD1. The CDR3 has 16 amino acids. Germline V gives CDR1 SGHTA, CDR2 FQGNSA. The ends lost 7 bases at V and 9 bases at J; junction bases unmatched: 15.

The gene calls are TRBV7-9 and TRBJ1-2, with 8 bases that match TRBD1. V shed 5 bases, J shed 5 bases, and the junction held 7 bases outside the gene matches. Germline values: CDR1 SEHNR, CDR2 FQNEAQ (reference sequence). The CDR3 length is 14 residues. In nucleotides, the CDR3 is TGTGCCAGCAGCCCTGGACAGGGCCTTTATGGCTACACCTTC. Amino acid sequence: CASSPGQGLYGYTF.

V usage is TRBV3-1 (or the pseudogene TRBV3-2) and J usage is TRBJ1-4; TRBD1 matches 7 bases. CDR1 and CDR2 from the germline V gene are LGHDT and YNNKEL (reference sequence). The CDR3 spans 16 residues. The J segment lost 7 bases and the V segment lost 5 bases, leaving 13 bases of the junction unmatched. CDR3 DNA: TGTGCCAGCAGCAGAAGCCGAACAGGGGAGGGTGAAAAACTGTTTTTT. It is translated as CASSRSRTGEGEKLFF.

The chain uses TRBV9 and TRBJ2-5; weak D call: TRBD1 (5 bases). V lost 1 base, J lost 4 bases, and 11 bases lay in between. The V gene's germline CDR1 is SGDLS and CDR2 YYNGEE. The CDR3 has 14 amino acids. The CDR3 nucleotides read TGTGCCAGCAGCGTAACAGGTGTAGGAGAGACCCAGTACTTC. Amino acid sequence: CASSVTGVGETQYF.

The rearrangement uses TRBV19 and TRBJ2-6, with 7 bases that match TRBD1. The germline V gene has CDR1 LNHDA and CDR2 SQIVND (reference sequence). The CDR3 consists of 19 residues. J gave up 0 bases and V 5 bases, and 13 bases lay outside the gene matches. Here the CDR3 reads CASSGLRDRVASGANVLTF. CDR3 bases: TGTGCCAGTAGTGGGCTCCGAGACAGGGTGGCCTCTGGGGCCAACGTCCTGACTTTC. Using reference TRBV19 and TRBJ2-6 for the parts outside the CDR3, the full variable domain is DGGITQSPKYLFRKEGQNVTLSCEQNLNHDAMYWYRQDPGQGLRLIYYSQIVNDFQKGDIAEGYSVSREKKESFPLTVTSAQKNPTAFYLCASSGLRDRVASGANVLTFGAGSRLTVL.

The CDR3 loop is CASSPDAPSGANVLTF. The CDR3 bases are TGCGCCAGCAGCCCCGACGCCCCCTCTGGGGCCAACGTCCTGACTTTC. V gene TRBV5-1 combines with J gene TRBJ2-6, with no clear D. Looked up from germline, CDR1 is SGHRS and CDR2 is YFSETQ. V lost 4 bases to trimming and J lost 0 bases, with 11 bases between them. There are 16 residues in the CDR3. Looking up the rest from reference TRBV5-1 and TRBJ2-6 gives the full variable domain: KAGVTQTPRYLIKTRGQQVTLSCSPISGHRSVSWYQQTPGQGLQFLFEYFSETQRNKGNFPGRFSGRQFSNSRSEMNVSTLELGDSALYLCASSPDAPSGANVLTFGAGSRLTVL.

This chain connects TRBV19 to TRBJ2-4; TRBD1 agrees at 9 bases. The CDR3 totals 15 residues. Germline V gives CDR1 LNHDA, CDR2 SQIVND (reference sequence). V lost 4 bases to trimming and J lost 8 bases; unmatched junction nucleotides: 9. CDR3 DNA sequence: TGTGCCAGTAGTAGCCGGGACAGGGTTGGAGACATTCAGTACTTC. This gives the protein CASSSRDRVGDIQYF.

CDR3: CASSQEGTSGRVRYF. CDR3 bases: TGCGCCAGCAGCCAAGAAGGGACTAGCGGGAGGGTCCGGTACTTC. The rearrangement links TRBV4-1 to TRBJ2-5; 16 bases match TRBD2. The CDR3 sequence is 15 residues long. Per germline, CDR1 MGHRA and CDR2 YSYEKL. J lost 13 bases, V lost 0 bases, and 5 bases had no gene match.

The chain couples TRBV5-1 to TRBJ2-2, with D maybe TRBD1 (6 bases). The V end lost 8 bases, the J end lost 4 bases, and 12 bases lay between the germline ends. Germline CDR1 is SGHRS and CDR2 is YFSETQ. CDR3 length equals 13 residues. The CDR3, as DNA: TGCGCCAGTACTGGACAGTCCACCGGGGAGCTGTTTTTT. This sequence encodes CASTGQSTGELFF.

The chain carries TRBV6-2 or TRBV6-3 and TRBJ2-1; TRBD2 agrees at 10 bases. The CDR3 loop spans 16 amino acids. CDR1 and CDR2 (germline): MNHEY, SVGEGT. The ends lost 0 bases at V and 5 bases at J; junction bases unmatched: 4. The CDR3 region has the DNA TGTGCCAGCAGTTACTCTAGGACTAGCGGAAACAATGAGCAGTTCTTC. Protein sequence: CASSYSRTSGNNEQFF.

Only one count was recorded for this clone. The chain has TRBV7-2 and TRBJ2-7, with 9 bases matching TRBD2. The CDR3 is 15 amino acids. CDR1 is SGHTA, CDR2 FQGNSA, per germline. Trimming cost V 5 bases and J 0 bases; bases outside gene matches: 5. The CDR3 region is CASSRTSASSYEQYF. The CDR3 DNA follows: TGTGCCAGCAGCCGGACTAGCGCGAGCTCCTACGAGCAGTACTTC. Supplemented by reference TRBV7-2 and TRBJ2-7, the full variable domain reads GAGVSQSPSNKVTEKGKDVELRCDPISGHTALYWYRQSLGQGLEFLIYFQGNSAPDKSGLPSDRFSAERTGGSVSTLTIQRTQQEDSAVYLCASSRTSASSYEQYFGPGTRLTVT.

The rearrangement links TRBV6-5 to TRBJ1-6; D is uncertain. The CDR3 extends over 13 amino acids. Germline CDR1 and CDR2: MNHEY and SVGAGI. Trimming removed 4 bases from V and 6 bases from J, with 7 bases in between. CDR3 bases: TGTGCCAGCAGTTGGACCGGTAATTCACCCCTCCACTTT. Its translation: CASSWTGNSPLHF.

The J gene is TRBJ2-2, the V gene TRBV27, with a weak D call TRBD1 (5 bases). From germline, CDR1 is MNHEY and CDR2 SMNVEV (reference sequence). V lost 3 bases and J 3 bases, leaving 14 bases between the germline ends. This CDR3 has 16 amino acids. The CDR3 DNA reads as TGTGCCAGCAGTTTCTCCAACAGGTGGGACACCGGGGAGCTGTTTTTT. Amino acid sequence: CASSFSNRWDTGELFF.

This clone was counted only a few times. The V and J genes are TRBV7-3 and TRBJ2-7; weak D call: TRBD1 (5 bases). The CDR3 is 16 amino acids. Trimming shortened V by 2 bases and J by 0 bases, and 14 bases separated the two germline ends. CDR1 SGHTA and CDR2 FQGTGA come from the germline V gene. Here the CDR3 DNA reads TGTGCCAGCAGCTTAGAAGGGGCAGGGTTCTCCTACGAGCAGTACTTC. This translates into CASSLEGAGFSYEQYF.

The chain uses TRBV18 and TRBJ2-7; tentatively, D is TRBD1 or TRBD2 (7 bases each). This CDR3 contains 14 residues. Germline V lookup: CDR1 KGHSH, CDR2 LQKENI. V was shortened by 3 bases and J by 6 bases, with 15 bases between the two germline ends. DNA for the CDR3: TGTGCCAGCTCACCCAGCCAGGGGGGGCTCGAGCAGTACTTC. Protein product: CASSPSQGGLEQYF.

CDR3 in amino acids: CASSFRGNQETQYF. CDR3 DNA: TGTGCCAGCAGCTTCCGGGGGAACCAAGAGACCCAGTACTTC. The chain uses TRBV7-3 and TRBJ2-5; D is possibly TRBD2 (6 bases). With 3 bases removed from V and 0 bases from J, the gap between germline ends came to 8 bases. The germline gives CDR1 SGHTA, CDR2 FQGTGA. CDR3 length: 14 residues. Full variable domain (rest looked up from reference TRBV7-3 and TRBJ2-5): GAGVSQTPSNKVTEKGKYVELRCDPISGHTALYWYRQSLGQGPEFLIYFQGTGAADDSGLPNDRFFAVRPEGSVSTLKIQRTERGDSAVYLCASSFRGNQETQYFGPGTRLLVL.

The V gene is TRBV19, the J gene TRBJ2-7; 9 bases fit TRBD2. V lost 5 bases to trimming and J lost 1 base; unmatched junction nucleotides: 9. The CDR3 consists of 16 residues. The germline V gene has CDR1 LNHDA and CDR2 SQIVND (reference sequence). The CDR3 is CASSPRSGGLSYEQYF. In DNA, the CDR3 is TGTGCCAGTAGTCCTCGTAGCGGGGGCCTATCCTACGAGCAGTACTTC.

This chain uses TRBV5-5 with TRBJ2-7; D call uncertain. The CDR3 length is 15 residues. The germline V gene has CDR1 SGHKS and CDR2 YYEKEE (reference sequence). Trimming shortened V by 1 base and J by 4 bases, and 15 bases separated the two germline ends. The DNA of the CDR3 is TGTGCCAGCAGCTTGAACTTTTTCTCCCCTTACGAGCAGTACTTC. It is translated as CASSLNFFSPYEQYF.

The chain joins TRBV2 to TRBJ1-2; TRBD1 is a possible D gene (5 bases). The CDR3 runs to 13 residues. Germline V CDR1 and CDR2: SNHLY, FYNNEI. Trimming stripped 1 base from V and 4 bases from J, with 7 bases between. CDR3 bases: TGTGCCAGCAGTGAAGGGCAGGGCTATGGCTACACCTTC. It is translated as CASSEGQGYGYTF.

V is TRBV7-2 and J is TRBJ2-7; 7 nucleotides agree with TRBD2. Germline V gene sequence: CDR1 SGHTA, CDR2 FQGNSA. This CDR3 has 15 residues. Germline trimming cut 3 bases from V and 2 bases from J; bases unmatched to any gene: 7. The CDR3 reads CASSFGVAGPYEQYF. The DNA of the CDR3 is TGTGCCAGCAGCTTCGGAGTAGCGGGCCCCTACGAGCAGTACTTC.

The rearrangement uses TRBV5-8 and TRBJ1-5; D gene uncertain. The germline gives CDR1 SGHTS, CDR2 YDEGEE. Trimming removed 0 bases at V and 0 bases at J, with 13 bases between. The length of the CDR3 is 17 residues. The chain's CDR3 is CASSLAQDNYSNQPQHF. DNA of the CDR3: TGTGCCAGCAGCTTGGCTCAGGATAACTATAGCAATCAGCCCCAGCATTTT.

This chain uses TRBV4-3 with TRBJ2-1, with 15 bases that match TRBD2. This CDR3 is built from 18 residues. CDR1 LGHNA and CDR2 YSLEER come from the germline V gene. Trimming at V came to 0 bases and at J to 4 bases, leaving 4 bases not matched to a gene. In nucleotides, the CDR3 is TGCGCCAGCAGCCAAGACCCGGGACTAGCGGGAGGTTACAATGAGCAGTTCTTC. Amino acid sequence: CASSQDPGLAGGYNEQFF.

The rearrangement joins TRBV7-2 to TRBJ1-2; D is ambiguous. The ends were cut back, 5 bases at V and 7 bases at J, with 20 bases in the middle. From germline, CDR1 is SGHTA and CDR2 FQGNSA. The CDR3 runs 15 residues. Here the CDR3 DNA reads TGTGCCAGCAGCCATGCGAGGATTTTGGGTCTTGGCTACACCTTC. Translation: CASSHARILGLGYTF.

There are a few counts of this clone. V gene TRBV19 combines with J gene TRBJ1-1; D is perhaps TRBD1 (5 bases). Germline-derived CDR1 and CDR2 are LNHDA and SQIVND (reference sequence). The V and J ends lost 6 bases and 0 bases respectively, with 14 bases between them. This CDR3 spans 15 amino acids. DNA for the CDR3: TGTGCCAGTAGGCCGAGACGGGGCATGAACACTGAAGCTTTCTTT. Translating gives CASRPRRGMNTEAFF.

The chain uses TRBV27 and TRBJ2-5, with 7 bases matching TRBD2. Trimming removed 4 bases from V and 2 bases from J; junction bases left unmatched: 7. Germline assignment: CDR1 MNHEY and CDR2 SMNVEV (reference sequence). The length of the CDR3 is 15 residues. DNA for the CDR3: TGTGCCAGCAGTTCCTCTAGCGGTGCACAAGAGACCCAGTACTTC. It encodes CASSSSSGAQETQYF.

The chain recombines TRBV12-5 with TRBJ2-1; D might be TRBD1 or TRBD2, each matching 6 bases. V gave up 0 bases and J gave up 0 bases, with 15 bases separating them. CDR3 length: 18 residues. Germline V gene data show CDR1 as LGHNT and CDR2 as FRNRAP. CDR3 nucleotide sequence: TGTGCTAGTGGTTTGGTACTCGGGGGCAGGTCCTCCTACAATGAGCAGTTCTTC. Its protein is CASGLVLGGRSSYNEQFF. Full variable domain (outside the CDR3, taken from reference TRBV12-5 and TRBJ2-1): DARVTQTPRHKVTEMGQEVTMRCQPILGHNTVFWYRQTMMQGLELLAYFRNRAPLDDSGMPKDRFSAEMPDATLATLKIQPSEPRDSAVYFCASGLVLGGRSSYNEQFFGPGTRLTVL.